One sample yielded the 14 T cell receptor beta chains listed below, sequenced in a study of blood T cell repertoires in COVID-19. The data were produced by immunoSEQ multiplex PCR, yet TCRdb's version contains in-frame clones alone and is incomplete. The data show 25,000 to 30,000 clones, with roughly nine tenths seen just once and about a sixth held by the top ten. Sequenced: peripheral blood. The source is a human donor in a cohort sampled during active COVID-19.

Only one count was recorded for this clone. The rearrangement links TRBV28 to TRBJ2-7; no clear D. The CDR3 is 16 residues long. Per the germline V gene, CDR1 is MDHEN and CDR2 is SYDVKM. With 5 bases removed from V and 2 bases from J, the gap between germline ends came to 19 bases. For the CDR3, the DNA is TGTGCCAGCAGTCCCTCGAAGAGTCCAAGCCCCTACGAGCAGTACTTC. The encoded protein is CASSPSKSPSPYEQYF.

The rearrangement links TRBV19 to TRBJ1-2; the match to TRBD1 covers 7 bases. CDR3 length: 16 residues. V gave up 5 bases and J gave up 5 bases; unmatched junction bases: 14. Germline-derived CDR1 and CDR2 are LNHDA and SQIVND (reference sequence). The CDR3 here is CASSFDRARSQYGYTF. CDR3 sequence (DNA): TGTGCCAGTAGTTTTGACAGGGCCCGTTCCCAATATGGCTACACCTTC.

The chain joins TRBV5-1 to TRBJ2-5; D perhaps matches TRBD2 (6 bases). V was cut by 1 base and J by 2 bases, with 9 bases left in between. Germline V gene sequence: CDR1 SGHRS, CDR2 YFSETQ. The CDR3 runs 14 residues. CDR3 region: CASSLTSSQETQYF. The CDR3 nucleotides are TGCGCCAGCAGCTTGACTAGCTCGCAAGAGACCCAGTACTTC.

This chain links TRBV7-9 with TRBJ2-5, with TRBD2 matching over 11 bases. The V gene's germline CDR1 is SEHNR and CDR2 FQNEAQ (reference sequence). Trimming removed 5 bases from V and 1 base from J; junction bases left unmatched: 6. This CDR3 is built from 16 residues. The CDR3 DNA sequence: TGTGCCAGCAGCGGAGGTCTAGCGGGGGGCCAAGAGACCCAGTACTTC. Residues: CASSGGLAGGQETQYF.

The CDR3 region has the DNA TGTGCCAGCAGTTACTCTGGGCCTAGCGGGGTCTACAATGAGCAGTTCTTC. Encoded protein: CASSYSGPSGVYNEQFF. This chain joins TRBV6-2 or TRBV6-3 and TRBJ2-1, with 9 bases lining up with TRBD2. V shed 0 bases, J shed 3 bases, and the junction held 6 bases outside the gene matches. CDR1 is MNHEY and CDR2 is SVGEGT in the germline V gene. The CDR3 extends over 17 amino acids.

This clone was detected only a few times. This sequence joins TRBV25-1 and TRBJ1-4, with D perhaps matching TRBD1 (5 bases). This CDR3 region has 15 residues. Germline CDR1 and CDR2: MGHDK and SYGVNS. Between the trimmed V and J ends, which lost 5 bases and 6 bases, there was a span of 16 bases. CDR3: CASSWGPWGDEKLFF. The CDR3 bases are TGTGCCAGCAGTTGGGGTCCGTGGGGGGATGAAAAACTGTTTTTT. The full variable domain, with the rest looked up from reference TRBV25-1 and TRBJ1-4, is EADIYQTPRYLVIGTGKKITLECSQTMGHDKMYWYQQDPGMELHLIHYSYGVNSTEKGDLSSESTVSRIRTEHFPLTLESARPSHTSQYLCASSWGPWGDEKLFFGSGTQLSVL.

The V gene is TRBV14, the J gene TRBJ2-2; 11 bases agree with TRBD1. CDR1 SGHDN and CDR2 FVKESK come from the germline V gene. The trim removed 4 bases at V and 6 bases at J, leaving 1 base unmatched. The CDR3 totals 14 residues. The CDR3 DNA reads TGTGCCAGCAGCCGGGGACAGGGGGCCGGGGAGCTGTTTTTT. It yields the protein CASSRGQGAGELFF.

V is TRBV6-5 and J is TRBJ1-4; TRBD1 matches at 7 bases. This CDR3 is 14 amino acids long. Trimming at V came to 6 bases and at J to 4 bases, leaving 5 bases not matched to a gene. CDR1 and CDR2 (germline): MNHEY, SVGAGI. The CDR3 nucleotides read TGTGCCAGCAGCAAGACAGGGTTTAATGAAAAACTGTTTTTT. Its translation is CASSKTGFNEKLFF.

The rearrangement uses TRBV6-1 and TRBJ2-7; unclear D gene. Germline CDR1 MNHNS, CDR2 SASEGT. This CDR3 contains 13 residues. V was trimmed by 3 bases and J by 3 bases, leaving 9 bases between them. Here the CDR3 DNA reads TGTGCCAGCAGTGACAGGCAAGACTACGAGCAGTACTTC. Translating gives CASSDRQDYEQYF.

This clone was observed a few times. V gene TRBV9 combines with J gene TRBJ1-1; TRBD1 might be the D (5 bases). This CDR3 has 14 residues. Germline CDR1 reads SGDLS; CDR2 reads YYNGEE. V lost 3 bases and J 1 base, leaving 10 bases between the germline ends. CDR3 nucleotides: TGTGCCAGCAGCGGCGGGGCACCGAACACTGAAGCTTTCTTT. It codes for CASSGGAPNTEAFF.

This clone has just a few counts. The CDR3 region has the DNA TGTGCTAGTGGTTTCTCGGCAGGGGTAAGCACTGAAGCTTTCTTT. Protein: CASGFSAGVSTEAFF. The rearrangement uses TRBV12-5 and TRBJ1-1; maybe TRBD1 (6 bases). The length of the CDR3 is 15 residues. Germline CDR1 LGHNT, CDR2 FRNRAP. The V end lost 3 bases, the J end lost 4 bases, and 15 bases lay between the germline ends.

The CDR3, as DNA: TGTGCCAGCATGTTTGGACAGGGGGTGCAGCCCCAGCATTTT. Protein: CASMFGQGVQPQHF. The chain recombines TRBV6-5 with TRBJ1-5, with 10 positions matching TRBD1. The CDR3 consists of 14 residues. Germline V lookup: CDR1 MNHEY, CDR2 SVGAGI. V dropped 7 bases and J dropped 7; count of bases not matched to a gene: 7.

V usage is TRBV9 and J usage is TRBJ2-1; tentative D call: TRBD1 (5 bases). The CDR3 contains 16 residues. Germline V CDR1 and CDR2: SGDLS, YYNGEE. Trimming pared 5 bases from V and 0 bases from J, leaving 15 bases between. The CDR3 loop reads CASSSLQASSYNEQFF. DNA for the CDR3: TGTGCCAGCAGTTCCTTACAGGCGAGCTCCTACAATGAGCAGTTCTTC.

The chain recombines TRBV7-8 with TRBJ2-1, with D tentatively TRBD2 (6 bases). With 5 bases removed from V and 0 bases from J, the gap between germline ends came to 11 bases. Per germline, CDR1 SGHVS and CDR2 FQNEAQ. The CDR3 extends over 15 amino acids. The CDR3 DNA sequence: TGTGCCAGCAGCCGGGACTCTAGCTCCTACAATGAGCAGTTCTTC. Protein sequence: CASSRDSSSYNEQFF.